These T cell receptor beta chains were read from a single sample in a study of blood T cell repertoires in COVID-19. Measured with immunoSEQ multiplex PCR; TCRdb has only the in-frame clones, and not every one. In the table there are more than 200,000 clones, 85% to 90% of which are singletons. The specimen was peripheral blood. These receptors were taken from a man aged 45 to 65 with acute or convalescent COVID-19. CDR3s include the opening cysteine and the closing phenylalanine or tryptophan.

j_call v_call cdr3_aa
TRBJ2-1 TRBV11-3 CASSLSGGLRRNEQFF
TRBJ1-5 TRBV12-3/TRBV12-4 CASSKQGGVQHF
TRBJ2-7 TRBV10-2 CASSGGVAGGPYEQYF
TRBJ1-2 TRBV20-1 CSWGGDYGYTF
TRBJ1-2 TRBV2 CASSIWDSPYTF
TRBJ1-1 TRBV5-1 CASHRYPAGEAFF
TRBJ1-1 TRBV6-5 CASLTGGAGTEAFF
TRBJ2-7 TRBV5-6 CASSPNGGLDEQYF
TRBJ2-2 TRBV12-3/TRBV12-4 CASSFIHTGELFF
TRBJ2-4 TRBV10-3 CAISGKEGDIQYF
TRBJ1-4 TRBV7-9 CASKGTGEKLFF
TRBJ1-3 TRBV5-1 CASSLGSTVGNTIYF
TRBJ2-7 TRBV5-1 CASSLTTGVPTYEQYF
TRBJ1-1 TRBV6-5 CASSYSGGAGNTEAFF
TRBJ2-7 TRBV9 CASSEGTDGEQYF
TRBJ2-1 TRBV18 CASSPPGTGWSNEQFF
TRBJ2-3 TRBV9 CASSVIAGTDTQYF
TRBJ2-7 TRBV10-3 CAISEGHIPLYEQYF
TRBJ1-2 TRBV30 CAWSWTGEESYTF
TRBJ2-2 TRBV6-5 CASTGTRYTGELFF
TRBJ1-1 TRBV25-1 CASSAEGGANTEAFF
TRBJ1-1 TRBV18 CASSPSVNTEAFF
TRBJ2-3 TRBV25-1 CASSGSGSPDTQYF
TRBJ1-1 TRBV27 CASSTGGTEAFF
TRBJ1-1 TRBV5-5 CASSLGDRVLQAFF
TRBJ2-3 TRBV19 CASSRLAGGSDTQYF
TRBJ1-1 TRBV2 CASSEALRGGEDTEAFF
TRBJ2-7 TRBV18 CASSPPGVSYEQYF
TRBJ1-2 TRBV11-2 CASSLDSNSPYGYTF
TRBJ2-7 TRBV3-1/TRBV3-2 CASSQDPGQGAREQYF
TRBJ1-6 TRBV6-5 CASSYFGQGGNSPLHF
TRBJ1-1 TRBV2 CASEGVVMNTEAFF
TRBJ1-2 TRBV15 CATSRDPGVYGYTF